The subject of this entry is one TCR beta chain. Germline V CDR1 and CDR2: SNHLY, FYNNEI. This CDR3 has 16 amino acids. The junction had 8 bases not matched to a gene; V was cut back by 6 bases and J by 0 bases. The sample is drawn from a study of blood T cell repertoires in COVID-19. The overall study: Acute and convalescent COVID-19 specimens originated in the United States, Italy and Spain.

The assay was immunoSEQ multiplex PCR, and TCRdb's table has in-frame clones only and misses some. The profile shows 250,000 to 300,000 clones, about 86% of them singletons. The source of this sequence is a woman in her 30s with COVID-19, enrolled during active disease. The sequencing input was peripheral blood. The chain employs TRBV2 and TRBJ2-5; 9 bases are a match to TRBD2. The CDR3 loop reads CASSQGTSRYQETQYF. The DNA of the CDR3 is TGTGCCAGCAGCCAAGGGACTAGCAGATACCAAGAGACCCAGTACTTC.